A single sample gave rise to the 8 T cell receptor beta chains below, sequenced in a study of T cell responses to AZD1222 COVID-19 vaccine. The assay was immunoSEQ multiplex PCR, and TCRdb's table has in-frame clones only and misses some. In the table there are 50,000 or so clones, more than 75% of which are singletons. Sequenced here: peripheral blood, sampled 28 days after the second AZD1222 dose. The receptors derive from an adult who received the AZD1222 COVID-19 vaccine.

The V call is TRBV27, the J call TRBJ1-3; no firm D call. V lost 2 bases, J lost 4 bases, and 6 bases lay in between. This CDR3 is built from 13 residues. Germline V lookup: CDR1 MNHEY, CDR2 SMNVEV (reference sequence). The CDR3: CASSLRAGNTIYF. CDR3 DNA sequence: TGTGCCAGCAGTTTAAGGGCGGGAAACACCATATATTTT.

The chain has TRBV3-1 (or the pseudogene TRBV3-2) and TRBJ2-1, with D possibly being TRBD1 (5 bases). CDR3 length: 16 residues. Trimming cost V 1 base and J 8 bases, with 18 bases left between them. The germline V gene encodes CDR1 LGHDT and CDR2 YNNKEL (reference sequence). CDR3 bases: TGTGCCAGCAGCCAAGCGGACAAGGCGAGGTGGTATGAGCAGTTCTTC. Amino acid sequence: CASSQADKARWYEQFF.

The chain carries TRBV2 and TRBJ1-1; D perhaps matches TRBD1 (5 bases). The CDR3 runs 15 residues. V lost 8 bases and J lost 4, with 20 bases in between. Germline V lookup: CDR1 SNHLY, CDR2 FYNNEI. The CDR3 region is CASSPTGGKSTEAFF. In nucleotides, the CDR3 is TGTGCCAGCTCCCCCACGGGGGGGAAGAGCACTGAAGCTTTCTTT.

This clone was seen just once. This rearrangement joins TRBV5-1 to TRBJ2-2, with no clear D. Germline CDR1 and CDR2: SGHRS and YFSETQ. Trimming removed 0 bases at V and 6 bases at J, with 18 bases between. The CDR3 is made up of 17 amino acids. DNA of the CDR3: TGCGCCAGCAGCTTGGCCAAGATCACCACTTACCCCGGGGAGCTGTTTTTT. This codes for CASSLAKITTYPGELFF.

This chain uses TRBV6-5 with TRBJ1-5, with D uncertain. The V and J ends lost 2 bases and 6 bases respectively, with 8 bases between them. The CDR3 runs 13 residues. From germline, CDR1 is MNHEY and CDR2 SVGAGI. The CDR3 protein is CASSYTRGQPQHF. In DNA, the CDR3 is TGTGCCAGCAGTTACACCCGGGGTCAGCCCCAGCATTTT.

The V and J genes are TRBV28 and TRBJ2-7; D uncertain. Between the trimmed V and J ends, which lost 2 bases and 2 bases, there was a span of 10 bases. This CDR3 is built from 14 residues. Germline V gene sequence: CDR1 MDHEN, CDR2 SYDVKM. CDR3 sequence reads: CASSLGQPAYEQYF. Here the CDR3 DNA reads TGTGCCAGCAGTTTAGGGCAGCCAGCCTACGAGCAGTACTTC. The complete variable domain, with remaining parts taken from reference TRBV28 and TRBJ2-7, reads DVKVTQSSRYLVKRTGEKVFLECVQDMDHENMFWYRQDPGLGLRLIYFSYDVKMKEKGDIPEGYSVSREKKERFSLILESASTNQTSMYLCASSLGQPAYEQYFGPGTRLTVT.

In this sample, this clone turned up a few times. The gene calls are TRBV18 and TRBJ2-3, with 10 nucleotides matching TRBD2. Losses at the gene ends were 6 bases for V and 2 bases for J; bases not matched to a gene: 8. In germline, CDR1 is KGHSH, CDR2 LQKENI. The CDR3 extends over 16 amino acids. CDR3 sequence (DNA): TGTGCCAGCTCGCGAGGGACTAGCGCCTTCACAGATACGCAGTATTTT. This gives the protein CASSRGTSAFTDTQYF. Looking up the rest from reference TRBV18 and TRBJ2-3 gives the full variable domain: NAGVMQNPRHLVRRRGQEARLRCSPMKGHSHVYWYRQLPEEGLKFMVYLQKENIIDESGMPKERFSAEFPKEGPSILRIQQVVRGDSAAYFCASSRGTSAFTDTQYFGPGTRLTVL.

This sequence joins TRBV7-2 and TRBJ2-7; either TRBD1 or TRBD2 may fit D (5 bases each). Trimming cost V 0 bases and J 6 bases, with 18 bases left between them. The CDR3 contains 16 residues. CDR1 is SGHTA and CDR2 is FQGNSA in the germline V gene. The CDR3 is CASSLATRDGPGEQYV. Written as DNA, the CDR3 is TGTGCCAGCAGCTTAGCGACCCGGGACGGACCCGGCGAGCAGTACGTC.